The T cell receptor beta chain under discussion was sequenced for a study of beta chain features in type 1 diabetes. Study conclusions and caveats: In all four CD4+ subsets, TCRB CDR3 length was significantly, moderately reduced in type 1 diabetes.

A few counts support this clone. Its antigen remains unidentified. Every bit of the isolated RNA underwent reverse transcription, so sequencing read expressed TCRB transcripts. Measured with immunoSEQ multiplex PCR; TCRdb has only the in-frame clones, and not every one. The sample consists of under 200,000 clones, around 8.3% of them appearing once. CDR1 is SGHRS, CDR2 YFSETQ, per germline. After removal of 4 bases from V and 3 bases from J, the junction contained 7 bases not matched to a gene. The CDR3 spans 14 residues. The source is a woman aged 18-30 years with type 1 diabetes. Sequencing was done on a sample of central memory CD4+ T cells from blood. V usage is TRBV5-1 and J usage is TRBJ2-7; TRBD2 matches at 7 bases. CDR3 bases: TGCGCCAGCAGCCTGGGAGCGGGGCACTACGAGCAGTACTTC. It specifies CASSLGAGHYEQYF.